Reported below is one TCR beta chain. Its antigen remains unknown. The germline V gene encodes CDR1 MDHEN and CDR2 SYDVKM. Trimming pared 1 base from V and 2 bases from J, leaving 11 bases between. This CDR3 has 16 amino acids. This specimen comes from a study of CD8 T cells in ankylosing spondylitis. Findings and caveats of the study: Reportedly, disease-linked clones are significantly enriched in ankylosing spondylitis patients' matched synovial fluid. A motif of seven or eight highly homologous TCR beta variants was seen as apparently characteristic of ankylosing spondylitis blood. Earlier literature documents some of the motif variants in reactive arthritis synovial fluid and blood.

Library preparation for TCR beta used quantitative 5'-RACE with molecular barcodes. TCRdb itself ran the 5' RACE reads through MiXCR, one entry per CDR3 protein. The sample gives about 260,000 distinct CDR3 sequences, about 20% of which show up once; 7.5% to 9% is in the top ten. The receptor's source is a male donor with ankylosing spondylitis or in good health (not recorded which). Input material: blood, either unsorted or a sorted T cell fraction (not recorded which). The chain carries TRBV28 and TRBJ2-2, with a possible D match to TRBD2 (6 bases). CDR3 in amino acids: CASSLFSGQNTGELFF. The CDR3 DNA reads as TGTGCCAGCAGTTTATTTAGCGGACAAAACACCGGGGAGCTGTTTTTT.